Listed here are 7 T cell receptor beta chains from one sample, sequenced in a study of molecular identifiers for immune sequencing clone quantification (dated by TCRdb to the late 2010s). To prepare the library, PCR was applied. The sample was run on a NextSeq 500. Using fastp trimming at Q25 and MiXCR clonotype assembly, TCRdb reanalyzed the public sequencing data and kept in-frame beta chains. Entries that share a CDR3 protein sequence are merged under the most common genes and DNA. A total of about 40,000 distinct CDR3 sequences appear in this sample, 24% of them only once. The ten largest clones capture about 0.91% of the sample. Sequenced input: naive CD8+ T cells from blood, with Jurkat cell RNA spiked in. The meaning of the sample's cell subset or site label: FACS-sorted CD8+CD4-CCR7+CD45RA+ naive T cells. The origin of the receptors is a human donor in good health. Some libraries in this study had Jurkat cell RNA spiked in.

This clonotype is labeled as medium-sized. The CDR3 nucleotides are TGTGCCAGCAGCGCAATCGGACAGGAGTCCACAGATACGCAGTATTTT. Protein: CASSAIGQESTDTQYF. The chain has TRBV7-8 and TRBJ2-3, with 7 nucleotides matching TRBD1. With V trimmed by 5 bases and J by 2 bases, 10 bases remained unmatched. The CDR3 consists of 16 residues. Per germline, CDR1 SGHVS and CDR2 FQNEAQ. The whole variable domain, filled in from reference TRBV7-8 and TRBJ2-3, reads GAGVSQSPRYKVAKRGQDVALRCDPISGHVSLFWYQQALGQGPEFLTYFQNEAQLDKSGLPSDRFFAERPEGSVSTLKIQRTQQEDSAVYLCASSAIGQESTDTQYFGPGTRLTVL.

The chain combines TRBV9 with TRBJ2-3; 15 positions match TRBD2. The CDR3 covers 17 residues. Trimming took 3 bases from V and 6 from J; bases not matched to a gene: 8. Germline values: CDR1 SGDLS, CDR2 YYNGEE. CDR3 nucleotides: TGTGCCAGCAGCGAGGGACTAGCGGGGGGCCTCCCCGATACGCAGTATTTT. It codes for CASSEGLAGGLPDTQYF.

The genes are TRBV7-2 and TRBJ2-7; tentatively, D is TRBD2 (5 bases). The CDR3 covers 14 residues. CDR1 and CDR2 (germline): SGHTA, FQGNSA. The CDR3 loop reads CDTKGAFVSYEQYF. CDR3 sequence (DNA): TGTGACACGAAGGGAGCTTTTGTCTCCTACGAGCAGTACTTC.

Many counts were recorded for this clonotype. The chain couples TRBV14 to TRBJ2-7; D might be TRBD1 (6 bases). V was shortened by 3 bases and J by 1 base, with 13 bases between the two germline ends. CDR1 is SGHDN and CDR2 is FVKESK in the germline V gene. The CDR3 has 15 amino acids. The CDR3 DNA is TGTGCCAGCAGCCAGTCTTCAGGGGCGTCCTACGAGCAGTACTTC. It is translated as CASSQSSGASYEQYF.

This chain uses TRBV9 with TRBJ2-7; no firm D call. The CDR3 loop spans 12 amino acids. V was shortened by 4 bases and J by 5 bases, with 10 bases between the two germline ends. The germline V gene has CDR1 SGDLS and CDR2 YYNGEE. DNA for the CDR3: TGTGCCAGCAGCTTAATAGATCACGAGCAGTACTTC. The encoded protein is CASSLIDHEQYF. The complete variable domain, with remaining parts taken from reference TRBV9 and TRBJ2-7, reads DSGVTQTPKHLITATGQRVTLRCSPRSGDLSVYWYQQSLDQGLQFLIQYYNGEERAKGNILERFSAQQFPDLHSELNLSSLELGDSALYFCASSLIDHEQYFGPGTRLTVT.

Worth noting for this clonotype: A much larger clonotype is one base distant, so this may be a read error. The V and J genes are TRBV6-2 or TRBV6-3 and TRBJ1-5; tentative D call: TRBD1 (5 bases). The CDR3 length is 14 residues. Trimming took off 5 bases at V and 3 bases at J, with 11 bases between the two ends. The germline V gene has CDR1 MNHEY and CDR2 SVGEGT. Written as DNA, the CDR3 is TGTGCCAGCAGTAAGCGACAGTACAATCAGCCCCAGCATTTT. Its protein product is CASSKRQYNQPQHF.

There are a few counts of this clonotype. The J gene is TRBJ2-7, the V gene TRBV12-3 or TRBV12-4; 7 bases align to TRBD1. The CDR3 loop spans 15 amino acids. J gave up 9 bases and V 3 bases, and 14 bases lay outside the gene matches. As DNA, the CDR3 is TGTGCCAGCAGTTTGGGGGACAGCCGATGGTATGGGCAGTACTTC. It specifies CASSLGDSRWYGQYF.